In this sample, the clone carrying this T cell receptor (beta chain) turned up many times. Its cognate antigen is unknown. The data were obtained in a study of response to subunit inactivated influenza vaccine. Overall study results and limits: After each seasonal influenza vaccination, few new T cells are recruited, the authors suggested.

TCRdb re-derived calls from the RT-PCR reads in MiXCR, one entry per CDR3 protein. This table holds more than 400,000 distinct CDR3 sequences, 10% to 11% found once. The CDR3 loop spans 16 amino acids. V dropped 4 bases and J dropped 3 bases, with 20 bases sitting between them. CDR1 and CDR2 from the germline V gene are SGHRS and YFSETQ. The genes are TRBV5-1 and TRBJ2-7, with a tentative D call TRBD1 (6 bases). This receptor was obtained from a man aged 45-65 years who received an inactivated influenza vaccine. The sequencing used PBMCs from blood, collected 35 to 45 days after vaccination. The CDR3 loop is CASSPDLGRGDYEQYF. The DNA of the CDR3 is TGCGCCAGCAGCCCGGATCTCGGCAGGGGAGACTACGAGCAGTACTTC.